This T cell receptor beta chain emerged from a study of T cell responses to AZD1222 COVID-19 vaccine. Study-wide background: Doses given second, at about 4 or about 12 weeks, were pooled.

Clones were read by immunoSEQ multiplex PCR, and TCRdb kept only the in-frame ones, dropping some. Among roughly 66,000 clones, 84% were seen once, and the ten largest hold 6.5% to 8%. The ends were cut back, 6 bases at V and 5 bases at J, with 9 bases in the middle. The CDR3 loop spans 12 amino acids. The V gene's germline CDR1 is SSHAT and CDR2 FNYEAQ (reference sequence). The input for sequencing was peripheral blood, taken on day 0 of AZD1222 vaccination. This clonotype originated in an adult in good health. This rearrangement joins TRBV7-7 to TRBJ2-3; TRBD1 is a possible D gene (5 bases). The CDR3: CASSPTGDTQYF. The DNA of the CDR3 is TGTGCCAGCAGTCCAACAGGAGATACGCAGTATTTT.